These T cell receptor beta chains were read from a single sample in a study of blood T cell repertoires in COVID-19. Measured with immunoSEQ multiplex PCR; TCRdb has only the in-frame clones, and not every one. The repertoire consists of about 300,000 clones, with about 85% occurring once and the leading ten covering under 6%. The sequenced sample was PBMCs or T cells enriched from blood (not recorded which). These receptors all come from a woman in her 30s who had recovered from COVID-19. Both conserved end residues are trimmed from each CDR3. Fields, in order: CDR3 protein, clone size, V gene, J gene. A clone size is listed for some rows: how often the clone was seen (once, few, many), or a class if it is expanded.

ASSQTRGGLNTEAF	-	TRBV4-1	TRBJ1-1
ASRNRDSGEKLF	-	TRBV2	TRBJ1-4
ASSFFSGGATDTQY	-	TRBV5-1	TRBJ2-3
ASSLRGYTDTQY	-	TRBV11-1	TRBJ2-3
ASSLRGGTVNTEAF	-	TRBV7-2	TRBJ1-1
ASSVGGQGARGTEAF	-	TRBV9	TRBJ1-1
ASTRDRGSEAF	once	TRBV5-1	TRBJ1-1
ASGSSLGNQPQH	few	TRBV9	TRBJ1-5
ASTSPGRRGQVPYGYT	-	TRBV19	TRBJ1-2
ASSGQGAGTEAF	-	TRBV9	TRBJ1-1
ATSDPNRGMDGYT	-	TRBV24-1	TRBJ1-2
ASSLQGTTEAF	many	TRBV5-1	TRBJ1-1
ASSGRQGVAEAF	-	TRBV5-1	TRBJ1-1
ASSLGRTGGGKLF	-	TRBV11-2	TRBJ1-4
ASSPNSPRSYNSPLH	-	TRBV11-2	TRBJ1-6
ASSREGQKGSYNSPLH	-	TRBV14	TRBJ1-6
SVGRGQGYGYT	few	TRBV29-1	TRBJ1-2
ASSYGGWNTEAF	-	TRBV6-2/TRBV6-3	TRBJ1-1
ASSMLGQGESNEQF	once	TRBV19	TRBJ2-1
ASSLGGVNEQF	-	TRBV11-1	TRBJ2-1
ATSQGQGNTGELF	-	TRBV10-3	TRBJ2-2
ASSFTGNPYGYT	-	TRBV5-8	TRBJ1-2
ATSDRVNTGELF	once	TRBV24-1	TRBJ2-2
ASSSDSVNTEAF	-	TRBV11-3	TRBJ1-1
ASSLEGQGVGNYGYT	few	TRBV7-9	TRBJ1-2
ASSPRLAGGTDTQY	-	TRBV7-2	TRBJ2-3
ASRTGGSGYT	-	TRBV27	TRBJ1-2
AISDRGNNQPQH	-	TRBV10-3	TRBJ1-5
ASSLEGQGNEQF	few	TRBV5-1	TRBJ2-1
SVRGRVNTEAF	-	TRBV29-1	TRBJ1-1
ASSLATSGTGELF	few	TRBV7-2	TRBJ2-2
ASSPRTSGASTDTQY	-	TRBV19	TRBJ2-3
ASRTGTSGSYEQY	-	TRBV6-5	TRBJ2-7
ASSLAVQGGYT	-	TRBV5-1	TRBJ1-2
ASSPGNTGELF	-	TRBV12-3/TRBV12-4	TRBJ2-2
ASNRDRNTEAF	-	TRBV5-1	TRBJ1-1
SADRGDTQY	-	TRBV20-1	TRBJ2-3
ASSLYLSRGNEKLF	-	TRBV5-6	TRBJ1-4
ASSVDVTGTDEQY	-	TRBV9	TRBJ2-7
ASSLGTESSYEQY	-	TRBV5-5	TRBJ2-7
ASSVSRGGGEQF	-	TRBV9	TRBJ2-1
ASRSGTYGYT	-	TRBV4-2	TRBJ1-2